This is a list of T cell receptor beta chains from one sample in a study of identical twins. TCRdb re-analysed the 5' RACE reads in MiXCR, keeping a single row per CDR3 protein. The sample records 600,000 to 850,000 distinct CDR3 sequences, 18% being singletons. The same data also went into a second study, on T cells expressing NK-cell markers.

Sequences were obtained from PBMCs. Source of these receptors: a woman aged 18-29 years in good health. Each CDR3 is given with its conserved first and last residue. The order of the fields is D gene, clone size, J gene, V gene, CDR3 protein, CDR3 DNA. D genes are given only for firm matches. Expanded clones get a size class; other rows say once, few or many, or leave the size out.

TRBD1,NA,TRBJ2-7,TRBV5-1,CASSIGTAASYEQYF,TGCGCCAGCAGCATAGGGACAGCGGCATCCTACGAGCAGTACTTC
TRBD2,NA,TRBJ2-5,TRBV7-2,CASGGTNFYF,TGTGCCAGCGGGGGGACTAACTTTTACTTC
TRBD1,once,TRBJ2-2,TRBV2,CASSRQGTANGELFF,TGTGCCAGCAGCAGACAGGGGACAGCGAACGGGGAGCTGTTTTTT
NA,NA,TRBJ1-5,TRBV3-1,CASSQQGGQPQHF,TGTGCCAGCAGCCAACAGGGAGGTCAGCCCCAGCATTTT
NA,few,TRBJ2-5,TRBV5-1,CASNAGWTEQETQYF,TGCGCCAGCAACGCCGGTTGGACGGAGCAAGAGACCCAGTACTTC
TRBD2,NA,TRBJ2-2,TRBV24-1,CATSDSGTSYPGELFF,TGTGCCACCAGTGATTCCGGGACTAGCTACCCCGGGGAGCTGTTTTTT
NA,few,TRBJ2-3,TRBV20-1,CSARGPGGGTDTQYF,TGCAGTGCTAGAGGGCCGGGTGGGGGCACAGATACGCAGTATTTT
NA,few,TRBJ2-5,TRBV9,CASSVEASEGTQYF,TGTGCCAGCAGCGTAGAAGCCTCCGAGGGGACCCAGTACTTC
NA,many,TRBJ1-1,TRBV20-1,CSARTVNTEAFF,TGCAGTGCTCGGACAGTGAACACTGAAGCTTTCTTT
NA,few,TRBJ2-1,TRBV6-1,CASSPYSAYNEQFF,TGTGCCAGCAGCCCGTACAGTGCCTACAATGAGCAGTTCTTC
NA,NA,TRBJ2-3,TRBV12-3/TRBV12-4,CASNRVGGTDTQYF,TGTGCCAGCAACCGCGTAGGGGGCACAGATACGCAGTATTTT
TRBD2,few,TRBJ2-3,TRBV20-1,CSATSGGTFTDTQYF,TGCAGTGCTACTAGCGGGGGGACTTTCACAGATACGCAGTATTTT
NA,NA,TRBJ2-5,TRBV12-3/TRBV12-4,CASSSQTGETQYF,TGTGCCAGCAGTTCCCAAACAGGGGAGACCCAGTACTTC
NA,NA,TRBJ2-5,TRBV20-1,CSARSRTVQETQYF,TGCAGTGCTAGGTCGAGGACTGTGCAAGAGACCCAGTACTTC
TRBD1,NA,TRBJ1-4,TRBV20-1,CSAATGDNEKLFF,TGCAGTGCCGCTACAGGGGATAATGAAAAACTGTTTTTT
NA,many,TRBJ1-6,TRBV7-9,CASSLGLGSPLHF,TGTGCCAGCAGCTTAGGGCTAGGCTCACCCCTCCACTTT
NA,many,TRBJ1-2,TRBV7-2,CASTQTLGNYGYTF,TGTGCCAGCACCCAGACCCTGGGGAACTATGGCTACACCTTC
NA,NA,TRBJ2-7,TRBV12-5,CASGGRESGAYEQYF,TGTGCTAGTGGGGGAAGGGAGTCAGGGGCCTACGAGCAGTACTTC
NA,few,TRBJ2-3,TRBV3-1,CASSQMTTSTDTQYF,TGTGCCAGCAGCCAGATGACGACGAGCACAGATACGCAGTATTTT
TRBD2,few,TRBJ2-1,TRBV12-3/TRBV12-4,CASSLVSGGYEQFF,TGTGCCAGCAGTCTGGTTAGCGGGGGTTATGAGCAGTTCTTC
TRBD1,few,TRBJ2-1,TRBV5-1,CASRQGTGKNEQFF,TGCGCCAGCAGACAAGGGACAGGGAAAAATGAGCAGTTCTTC
NA,NA,TRBJ1-1,TRBV6-5,CASSYDGRGRAFF,TGTGCCAGCAGTTACGACGGGAGGGGCAGAGCTTTCTTT
NA,few,TRBJ2-5,TRBV29-1,CSVGVVDSKYQETQYF,TGCAGCGTCGGTGTTGTAGACTCAAAGTACCAAGAGACCCAGTACTTC
NA,NA,TRBJ2-2,TRBV20-1,CSAIRTTGELFF,TGCAGTGCTATTCGTACCACCGGGGAGCTGTTTTTT